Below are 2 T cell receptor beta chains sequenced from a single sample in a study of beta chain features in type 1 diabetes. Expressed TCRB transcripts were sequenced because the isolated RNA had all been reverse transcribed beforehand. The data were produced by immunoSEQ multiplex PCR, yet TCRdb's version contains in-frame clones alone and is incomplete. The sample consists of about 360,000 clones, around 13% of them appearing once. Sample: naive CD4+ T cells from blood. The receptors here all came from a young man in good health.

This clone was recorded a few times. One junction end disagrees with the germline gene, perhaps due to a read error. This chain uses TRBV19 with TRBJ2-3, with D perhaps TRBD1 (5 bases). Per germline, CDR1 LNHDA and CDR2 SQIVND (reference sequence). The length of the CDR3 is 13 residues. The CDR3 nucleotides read TGTGCCTGTAGACAGATTCCCACAGATACGCAGTATTTT. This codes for CACRQIPTDTQYF. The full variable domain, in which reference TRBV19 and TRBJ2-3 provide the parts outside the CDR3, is DGGITQSPKYLFRKEGQNVTLSCEQNLNHDAMYWYRQDPGQGLRLIYYSQIVNDFQKGDIAEGYSVSREKKESFPLTVTSAQKNPTAFYLCACRQIPTDTQYFGPGTRLTVL.

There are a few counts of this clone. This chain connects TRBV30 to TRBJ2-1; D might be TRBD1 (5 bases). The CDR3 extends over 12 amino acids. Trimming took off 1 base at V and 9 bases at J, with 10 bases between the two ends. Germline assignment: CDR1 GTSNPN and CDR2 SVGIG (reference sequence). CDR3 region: CAWSGTQLEQFF. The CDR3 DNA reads TGTGCCTGGAGTGGGACACAGCTTGAGCAGTTCTTC.